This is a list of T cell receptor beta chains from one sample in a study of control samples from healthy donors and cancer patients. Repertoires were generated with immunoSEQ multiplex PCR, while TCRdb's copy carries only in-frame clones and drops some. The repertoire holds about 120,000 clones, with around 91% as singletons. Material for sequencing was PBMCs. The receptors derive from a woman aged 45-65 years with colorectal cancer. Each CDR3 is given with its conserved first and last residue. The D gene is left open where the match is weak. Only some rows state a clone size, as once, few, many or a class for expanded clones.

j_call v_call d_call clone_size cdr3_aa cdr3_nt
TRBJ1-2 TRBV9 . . CASSRPTGGINGYTF TGTGCCAGCAGCCGCCCCACAGGTGGGATTAATGGCTACACCTTC
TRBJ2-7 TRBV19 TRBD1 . CASRDRYEQYF TGTGCCAGCAGGGACAGGTACGAGCAGTACTTC
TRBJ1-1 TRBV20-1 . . CSAFRNTEAFF TGCAGTGCTTTCAGGAACACTGAAGCTTTCTTT
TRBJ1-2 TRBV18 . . CASSPPPGAGYYGYTF TGTGCCAGCTCACCACCTCCAGGGGCGGGTTACTATGGCTACACCTTC
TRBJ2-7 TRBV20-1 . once CSASIGGGYEQYF TGCAGTGCTAGTATCGGTGGCGGCTACGAGCAGTACTTC
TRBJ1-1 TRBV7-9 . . CASTDVGTEAFF TGTGCCAGCACCGACGTAGGGACTGAAGCTTTCTTT
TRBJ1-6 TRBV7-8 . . CASSFRVTQSPLHF TGTGCCAGCAGCTTCAGAGTGACTCAATCACCCCTCCACTTT
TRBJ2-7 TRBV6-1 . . CASSEPGRGSVYEQYF TGTGCCAGCAGTGAGCCCGGGCGGGGTTCGGTCTACGAGCAGTACTTC
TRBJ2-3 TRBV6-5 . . CASSKTRTDTQYF TGTGCCAGCAGTAAAACACGCACAGATACGCAGTATTTT
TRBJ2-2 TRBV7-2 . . CASSSGTVPTGELFF TGTGCCAGCAGCAGCGGGACAGTTCCAACCGGGGAGCTGTTTTTT